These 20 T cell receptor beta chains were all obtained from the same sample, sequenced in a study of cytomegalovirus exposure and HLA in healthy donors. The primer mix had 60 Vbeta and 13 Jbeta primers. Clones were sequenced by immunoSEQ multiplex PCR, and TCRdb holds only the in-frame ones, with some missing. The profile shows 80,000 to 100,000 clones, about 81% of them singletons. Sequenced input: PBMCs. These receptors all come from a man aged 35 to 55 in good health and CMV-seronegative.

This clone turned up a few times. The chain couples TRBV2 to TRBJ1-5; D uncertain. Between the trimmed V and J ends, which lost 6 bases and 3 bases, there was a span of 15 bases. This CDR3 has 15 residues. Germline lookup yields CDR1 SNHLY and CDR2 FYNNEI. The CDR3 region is CASSRQEGLNQPQHF. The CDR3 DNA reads TGTGCCAGCAGCCGTCAGGAGGGCCTCAATCAGCCCCAGCATTTT.

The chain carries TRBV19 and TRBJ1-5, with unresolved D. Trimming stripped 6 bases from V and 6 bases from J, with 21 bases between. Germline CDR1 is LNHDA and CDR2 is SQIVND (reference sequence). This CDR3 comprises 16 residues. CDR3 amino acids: CASRGGVISAGQPQHF. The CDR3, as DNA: TGTGCCAGTAGGGGCGGGGTAATTAGTGCCGGTCAGCCCCAGCATTTT.

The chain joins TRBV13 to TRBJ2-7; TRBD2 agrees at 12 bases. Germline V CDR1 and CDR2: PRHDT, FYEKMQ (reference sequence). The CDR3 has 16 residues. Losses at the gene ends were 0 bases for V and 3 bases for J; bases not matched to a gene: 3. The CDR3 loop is CASSLGPSGGDYEQYF. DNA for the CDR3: TGTGCCAGCAGCTTAGGGCCTAGCGGGGGGGACTACGAGCAGTACTTC.

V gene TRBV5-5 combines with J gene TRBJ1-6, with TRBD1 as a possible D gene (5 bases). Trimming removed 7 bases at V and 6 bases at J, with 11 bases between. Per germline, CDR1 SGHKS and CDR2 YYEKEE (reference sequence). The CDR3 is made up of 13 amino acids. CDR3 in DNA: TGTGCCAGCCAGCTTCAGGGTAATTCACCCCTCCACTTT. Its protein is CASQLQGNSPLHF.

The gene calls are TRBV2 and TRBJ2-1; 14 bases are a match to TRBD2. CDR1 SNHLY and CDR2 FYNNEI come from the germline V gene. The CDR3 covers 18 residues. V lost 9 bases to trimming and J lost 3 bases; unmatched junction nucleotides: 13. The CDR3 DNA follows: TGTGCCAGTCGGAGAGGGACTAGCGGGGGCAGCTTCTACAATGAGCAGTTCTTC. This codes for CASRRGTSGGSFYNEQFF.

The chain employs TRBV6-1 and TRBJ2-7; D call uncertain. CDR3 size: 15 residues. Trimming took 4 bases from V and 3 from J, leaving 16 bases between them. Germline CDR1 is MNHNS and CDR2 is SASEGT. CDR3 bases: TGTGCCAGCAGTGCGAACCCTGCCGCCTACTACGAGCAGTACTTC. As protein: CASSANPAAYYEQYF.

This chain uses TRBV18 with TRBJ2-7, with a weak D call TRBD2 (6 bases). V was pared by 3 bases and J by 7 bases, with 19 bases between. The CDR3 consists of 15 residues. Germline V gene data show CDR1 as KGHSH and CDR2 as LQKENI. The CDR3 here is CASSPVIAHGSEQYF. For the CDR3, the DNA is TGTGCCAGCTCACCTGTGATCGCCCACGGGAGTGAGCAGTACTTC.

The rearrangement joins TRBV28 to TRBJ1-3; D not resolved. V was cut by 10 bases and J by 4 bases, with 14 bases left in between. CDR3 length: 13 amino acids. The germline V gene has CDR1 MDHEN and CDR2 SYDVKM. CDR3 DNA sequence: TGTGCCACCCAGGTCACCCCCGGAAACACCATATATTTT. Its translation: CATQVTPGNTIYF.

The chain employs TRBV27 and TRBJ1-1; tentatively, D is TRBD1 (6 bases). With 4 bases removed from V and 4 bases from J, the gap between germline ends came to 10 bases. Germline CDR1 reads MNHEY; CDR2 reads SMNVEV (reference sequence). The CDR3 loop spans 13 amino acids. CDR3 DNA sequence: TGTGCCAGCAGTTCATCGGGGGCCACTGAAGCTTTCTTT. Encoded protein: CASSSSGATEAFF.

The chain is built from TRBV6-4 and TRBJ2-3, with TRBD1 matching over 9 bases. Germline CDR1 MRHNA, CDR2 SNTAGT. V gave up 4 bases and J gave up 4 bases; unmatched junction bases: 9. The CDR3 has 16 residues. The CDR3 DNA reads TGTGCCAGCAGTGCCGGGACAGGGTTTGCCGCAGATACGCAGTATTTT. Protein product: CASSAGTGFAADTQYF.

CDR3 region: CASSLKGTANTGELFF. CDR3 DNA sequence: TGTGCCAGCAGCTTAAAGGGGACAGCGAACACCGGGGAGCTGTTTTTT. This chain connects TRBV7-3 to TRBJ2-2; 7 positions agree with TRBD1. The CDR3 has 16 residues. The V gene's germline CDR1 is SGHTA and CDR2 FQGTGA. V lost 1 base to trimming and J lost 0 bases; unmatched junction nucleotides: 2.

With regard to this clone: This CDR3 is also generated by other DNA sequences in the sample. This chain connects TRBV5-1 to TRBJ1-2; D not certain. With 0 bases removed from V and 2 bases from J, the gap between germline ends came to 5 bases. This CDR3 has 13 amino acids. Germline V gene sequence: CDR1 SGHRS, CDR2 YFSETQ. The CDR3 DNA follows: TGCGCCAGCAGCTTGGCCGGGAACTATGGCTACACCTTC. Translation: CASSLAGNYGYTF.

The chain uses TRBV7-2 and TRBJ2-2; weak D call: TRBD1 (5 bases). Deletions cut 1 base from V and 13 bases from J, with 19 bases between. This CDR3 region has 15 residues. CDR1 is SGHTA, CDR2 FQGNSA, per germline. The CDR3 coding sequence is TGTGCCAGCAGCTTAGTCCCCCGACAGCCTGGGTCGCTGTTTTTT. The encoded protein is CASSLVPRQPGSLFF.

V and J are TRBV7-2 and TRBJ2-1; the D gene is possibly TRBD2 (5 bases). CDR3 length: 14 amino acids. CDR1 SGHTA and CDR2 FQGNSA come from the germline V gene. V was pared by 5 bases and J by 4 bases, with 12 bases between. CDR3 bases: TGTGCCAGCAGCCCCCGGGGAAATTACAATGAGCAGTTCTTC. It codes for CASSPRGNYNEQFF.

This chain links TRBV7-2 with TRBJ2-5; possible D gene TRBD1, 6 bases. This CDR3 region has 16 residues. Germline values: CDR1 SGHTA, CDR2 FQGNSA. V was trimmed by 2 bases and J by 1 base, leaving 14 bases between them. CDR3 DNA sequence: TGTGCCAGCAGCTTAATACAGGGCGCTTTCCAAGAGACCCAGTACTTC. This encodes CASSLIQGAFQETQYF.

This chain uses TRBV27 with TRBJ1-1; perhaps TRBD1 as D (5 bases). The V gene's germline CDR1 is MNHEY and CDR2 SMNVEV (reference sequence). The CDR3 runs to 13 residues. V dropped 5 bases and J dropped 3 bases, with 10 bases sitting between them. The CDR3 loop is CASSIRDYTEAFF. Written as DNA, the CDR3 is TGTGCCAGCAGTATCCGGGACTACACTGAAGCTTTCTTT.

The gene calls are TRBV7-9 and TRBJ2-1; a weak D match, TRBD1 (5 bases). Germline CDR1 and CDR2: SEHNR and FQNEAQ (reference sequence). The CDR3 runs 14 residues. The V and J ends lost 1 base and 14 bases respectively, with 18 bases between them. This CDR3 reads CASSLGSGKELEFF. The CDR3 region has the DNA TGTGCCAGCAGCTTAGGTTCAGGGAAGGAGTTAGAGTTCTTC.

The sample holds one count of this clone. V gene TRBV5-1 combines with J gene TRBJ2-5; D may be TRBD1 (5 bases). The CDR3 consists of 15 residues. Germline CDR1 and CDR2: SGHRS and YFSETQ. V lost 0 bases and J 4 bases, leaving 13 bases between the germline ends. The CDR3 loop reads CASSLGPARVETQYF. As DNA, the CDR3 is TGCGCCAGCAGCTTGGGGCCGGCCAGGGTAGAGACCCAGTACTTC. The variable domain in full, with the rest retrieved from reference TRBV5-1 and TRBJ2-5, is KAGVTQTPRYLIKTRGQQVTLSCSPISGHRSVSWYQQTPGQGLQFLFEYFSETQRNKGNFPGRFSGRQFSNSRSEMNVSTLELGDSALYLCASSLGPARVETQYFGPGTRLLVL.

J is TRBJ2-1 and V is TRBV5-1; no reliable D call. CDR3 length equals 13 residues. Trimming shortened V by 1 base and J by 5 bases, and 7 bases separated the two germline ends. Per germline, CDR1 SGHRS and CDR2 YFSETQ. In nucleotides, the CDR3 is TGCGCCAGCAGCTTGAAACAAAACAATGAGCAGTTCTTC. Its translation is CASSLKQNNEQFF. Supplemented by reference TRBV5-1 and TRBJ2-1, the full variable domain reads KAGVTQTPRYLIKTRGQQVTLSCSPISGHRSVSWYQQTPGQGLQFLFEYFSETQRNKGNFPGRFSGRQFSNSRSEMNVSTLELGDSALYLCASSLKQNNEQFFGPGTRLTVL.

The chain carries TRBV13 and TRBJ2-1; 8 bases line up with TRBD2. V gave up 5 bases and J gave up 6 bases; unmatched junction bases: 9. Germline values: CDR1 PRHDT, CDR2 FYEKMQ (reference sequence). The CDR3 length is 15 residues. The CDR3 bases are TGTGCCAGCAGCACGGGGGGGGGTGTCGGCAATGAGCAGTTCTTC. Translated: CASSTGGGVGNEQFF.